The present TCR beta chain was sequenced within a study of control samples from healthy donors and cancer patients (dated by TCRdb to 2018 to 2020). Libraries were constructed by the immunoSEQ multiplex PCR assay. Drawn from immuneACCESS, this table holds only the in-frame rearrangements with V and J called that TCRdb kept. Clones are partly lost; checked studies trace under half to an unresolved V gene and leave the rest unexplained. The sample table holds roughly 100,000 clones, of which 85% to 90% were seen once. Roughly an eighth of the sample rests with the top ten. As to this clone: Its target antigen remains unknown. No qualities accompany the bases; no much larger clone lies one base away.

Sample: blood. The source is a man between 25 and 39 years old in good health.

The sequence in DNA is TGTGCCAGCTCACCTGAGGGGGCTGGCAATCAGCCCCAGCATTTT. Translation gives CASSPEGAGNQPQHF. This chain is built from TRBV18 and TRBJ1-5; TRBD1 matches 7 bases in the middle. The CDR3 numbers 15 residues from cysteine through phenylalanine. Here the CDR3 DNA is all that survives: 45 bases in frame from base 1. The germline V end is reduced by 3 bases and the J end by 2 bases; junction bases left unmatched: 4. According to the germline V gene, CDR1 reads KGHSH and CDR2 reads LQKENI.